The 8 T cell receptor beta chains below come from one sample, sequenced in a study of early T cells in non-severe SARS-CoV-2 infection. TCRdb reanalysed the 5' RACE reads using MiXCR and keeps one entry per CDR3 protein. The table lists fewer than 40,000 distinct CDR3 sequences, about 5% of them singletons. The sample consisted of whole blood. These receptors were taken from an adult who was a healthcare worker with PCR-confirmed SARS-CoV-2 infection or an uninfected control (not recorded which).

This clonotype was seen at least ten times. The CDR3 here is CASSYTTEAFF. The CDR3 nucleotides are TGTGCCAGCAGTTACACCACTGAAGCTTTCTTT. The rearrangement links TRBV2 to TRBJ1-1; D is unclear. The germline gives CDR1 SNHLY, CDR2 FYNNEI. CDR3 length: 11 amino acids. Trimming took 5 bases from V and 4 from J, leaving 5 bases between them.

The V call is TRBV10-1, the J call TRBJ2-3; D remains unclear. Germline values: CDR1 WNHNN, CDR2 SYGVQD (reference sequence). The CDR3 loop spans 15 amino acids. Trimming removed 0 bases at V and 2 bases at J, with 9 bases between. The CDR3 DNA reads as TGCGCCAGCAGTGAGTCAGGGCAGATCACAGATACGCAGTATTTT. As protein: CASSESGQITDTQYF.

This clonotype was seen only a few times. The rearrangement links TRBV4-2 to TRBJ1-6; unclear D gene. V was clipped by 0 bases and J by 7 bases, with 13 bases between them. Germline V gene data show CDR1 as LGHNA and CDR2 as YNFKEQ. The CDR3 has 16 residues. DNA for the CDR3: TGTGCCAGCAGCCAAGAGACAATTTCTCGGAATTCACCCCTCCACTTT. The encoded protein is CASSQETISRNSPLHF.

This clonotype came up many times. The rearrangement links TRBV10-3 to TRBJ2-3; D unresolved. This CDR3 spans 16 amino acids. Trimming removed 1 base from V and 0 bases from J, with 11 bases in between. Germline lookup yields CDR1 ENHRY and CDR2 SYGVKD. This CDR3 is CAISELSRKSTDTQYF. CDR3 nucleotides: TGTGCCATCAGTGAGTTGTCGCGGAAAAGCACAGATACGCAGTATTTT.

The chain combines TRBV4-1 with TRBJ1-1, with unresolved D. The length of the CDR3 is 16 residues. Trimming removed 0 bases at V and 2 bases at J, with 13 bases between. CDR1 and CDR2 from the germline V gene are MGHRA and YSYEKL. CDR3 DNA sequence: TGCGCCAGCAGCCAAGAGGGAGGAACATTCAACACTGAAGCTTTCTTT. Translated, it gives CASSQEGGTFNTEAFF.

With regard to this clonotype: A much larger clone lies a single base off, so this may be a read error. This CDR3 fails to terminate in the conserved phenylalanine or tryptophan, so it likely reflects a read error. This chain uses TRBV7-9 with TRBJ2-7, with 7 bases matching TRBD2. This CDR3 contains 15 residues. CDR1 and CDR2 from the germline V gene are SEHNR and FQNEAQ (reference sequence). V was clipped by 6 bases and J by 0 bases; unmatched bases: 8. CDR3 protein: CASRQGSGSSYEQYL. The CDR3 DNA reads as TGTGCCAGCAGGCAGGGTAGCGGGTCCTCCTACGAGCAGTACCTC.

This clonotype showed up just a few times. The junction differs from germline at one of its ends, possibly a read error. This chain joins TRBV7-2 and TRBJ2-7, with TRBD2 identical over 9 bases. The CDR3 sequence is 15 residues long. From germline, CDR1 is SGHTA and CDR2 FQGNSA. The CDR3 loop is CASRLVALAGDEQYF. Here the CDR3 DNA reads TGTGCCAGCAGATTAGTTGCACTAGCGGGTGACGAGCAGTACTTC.

This clonotype occurred many times. The chain recombines TRBV7-3 with TRBJ2-7; 7 bases agree with TRBD1. Germline V gives CDR1 SGHTA, CDR2 FQGTGA. The CDR3 is 13 amino acids. After removal of 5 bases from V and 6 bases from J, the junction contained 7 bases not matched to a gene. Here the CDR3 DNA reads TGTGCCAGCAGCCGGCGACAGGGTGGCGAGCAGTACTTC. Protein sequence: CASSRRQGGEQYF.